The 14 T cell receptor beta chains reported below all come from one sample, sequenced in a study of shared T cell receptors in the human thymus. TCRdb's copy holds only in-frame clones and misses some; the assay was immunoSEQ multiplex PCR. Found here are 500,000 to 750,000 clones, roughly 90% of them singletons; the top ten hold about 0.01%. A further study also used this sample, focusing on human thymus T cells.

The sample consisted of thymocytes. The source is a boy younger than two with a congenital heart defect.

The chain links TRBV27 to TRBJ1-1, with a tentative D call TRBD1 (6 bases). This CDR3 has 13 residues. Looked up from germline, CDR1 is MNHEY and CDR2 is SMNVEV (reference sequence). Deletions cut 6 bases from V and 3 bases from J, with 11 bases between. CDR3 loop: CASRSEGDTEAFF. CDR3 in DNA: TGTGCCAGCAGGTCAGAGGGGGACACTGAAGCTTTCTTT.

V is TRBV9 and J is TRBJ1-3; TRBD1 might be the D (5 bases). Germline V gives CDR1 SGDLS, CDR2 YYNGEE. V shed 4 bases and J shed 0 bases, with 17 bases lying between them. This CDR3 has 17 amino acids. CDR3 sequence (DNA): TGTGCCAGCAGCCCAAGACCACGACAGCGCTCTGGAAACACCATATATTTT. Translating it yields CASSPRPRQRSGNTIYF.

A single count supports this clone. The gene calls are TRBV4-3 and TRBJ2-2; 10 positions agree with TRBD1. V lost 0 bases and J lost 5; bases outside the gene matches: 6. This CDR3 has 17 amino acids. CDR1 and CDR2 from the germline V gene are LGHNA and YSLEER. The DNA for the CDR3 is TGCGCCAGCAGCCAAGATCTGGACAGGGGGGTGACCGGGGAGCTGTTTTTT. Encoded protein: CASSQDLDRGVTGELFF.

The genes are TRBV27 and TRBJ1-5; 12 bases fit TRBD1. Trimming cost V 0 bases and J 4 bases; bases outside gene matches: 1. Looked up from germline, CDR1 is MNHEY and CDR2 is SMNVEV (reference sequence). The CDR3 is 16 residues long. The CDR3 DNA sequence: TGTGCCAGCAGTTTATCGGGACAGGGGGCTAATCAGCCCCAGCATTTT. This codes for CASSLSGQGANQPQHF.

The gene calls are TRBV5-1 and TRBJ1-2; tentative D call: TRBD1 (5 bases). This CDR3 contains 15 residues. V was cut by 0 bases and J by 8 bases, with 17 bases left in between. Germline CDR1 reads SGHRS; CDR2 reads YFSETQ. The CDR3 region has the DNA TGCGCCAGCAGCTTGGAAATGGAGGGACTCGGCGGCTACACCTTC. It yields the protein CASSLEMEGLGGYTF.

This chain uses TRBV30 with TRBJ2-2, with 8 positions matching TRBD1. The CDR3 length is 14 residues. Germline CDR1 is GTSNPN and CDR2 is SVGIG (reference sequence). CDR3 nucleotide sequence: TGTGCTTGCGAAAAGGGACAGGTGACCGGGGAGCTGTTTTTT. This translates into CACEKGQVTGELFF.

This clone is a singleton in its sample. The genes are TRBV30 and TRBJ2-1, with 9 positions matching TRBD1. The germline V gene has CDR1 GTSNPN and CDR2 SVGIG (reference sequence). CDR3 length: 15 amino acids. Losses at the gene ends were 2 bases for V and 4 bases for J; bases not matched to a gene: 6. This chain's CDR3 is CAWSIYRGLYNEQFF. CDR3 DNA: TGTGCCTGGAGTATTTACAGGGGGCTTTACAATGAGCAGTTCTTC.

The V and J genes are TRBV29-1 and TRBJ2-5; 7 bases agree with TRBD1. V lost 3 bases and J lost 5; bases outside the gene matches: 12. The CDR3 spans 15 residues. CDR1 and CDR2 (germline): SQVTM, ANQGSEA. The CDR3 DNA sequence: TGCAGCGTTGACGGGCCCTGTGGACAGGAGGAGACCCAGTACTTC. This gives the protein CSVDGPCGQEETQYF.

The J gene is TRBJ2-1, the V gene TRBV28; a weak D match, TRBD1 (5 bases). Between the trimmed V and J ends, which lost 7 bases and 7 bases, there was a span of 23 bases. Looked up from germline, CDR1 is MDHEN and CDR2 is SYDVKM. The CDR3 runs 16 residues. CDR3: CASKVTVSPEPNEQFF. CDR3 coding DNA: TGTGCCAGCAAGGTGACAGTCTCCCCCGAGCCGAATGAGCAGTTCTTC.

V gene TRBV10-2 combines with J gene TRBJ1-4, with D perhaps matching TRBD1 (5 bases). Trimming left V 1 base short and J 3 bases short, with 12 bases between. This CDR3 is 16 amino acids long. Germline V gene sequence: CDR1 WSHSY, CDR2 SAAADI. Here the CDR3 reads CASSEWWGSSNEKLFF. The CDR3 region has the DNA TGCGCCAGCAGTGAGTGGTGGGGCAGCTCTAATGAAAAACTGTTTTTT.

The chain carries TRBV4-3 and TRBJ2-7, with D maybe TRBD1 (6 bases). V lost 1 base, J lost 4 bases, and 20 bases lay in between. Germline V gene lookup returns CDR1 LGHNA and CDR2 YSLEER. There are 17 residues in the CDR3. CDR3 loop: CASSQGTTRDKTYEQYF. The CDR3 DNA reads TGCGCCAGCAGCCAAGGCACCACCCGGGACAAAACGTACGAGCAGTACTTC.

The rearrangement links TRBV6-5 to TRBJ2-7, with 8 bases aligning to TRBD2. The CDR3 sequence is 16 residues long. The junction had 7 bases not matched to a gene; V was cut back by 1 base and J by 2 bases. Germline V lookup: CDR1 MNHEY, CDR2 SVGAGI. The CDR3 region is CASSYYGTSVPYEQYF. CDR3 coding DNA: TGTGCCAGCAGTTACTACGGGACTAGTGTCCCCTACGAGCAGTACTTC.

The chain uses TRBV27 and TRBJ1-3; a weak D match, TRBD1 (6 bases). V gave up 1 base and J gave up 0 bases, with 19 bases separating them. CDR1 is MNHEY, CDR2 SMNVEV, per germline (reference sequence). The CDR3 length is 19 residues. The CDR3 spells CASSLWILQGPFSGNTIYF. Here the CDR3 DNA reads TGTGCCAGCAGTTTATGGATCCTACAGGGTCCTTTCTCTGGAAACACCATATATTTT.

The chain has TRBV18 and TRBJ1-1; 11 bases agree with TRBD1. Per the germline V gene, CDR1 is KGHSH and CDR2 is LQKENI. The CDR3 loop spans 16 amino acids. V lost 4 bases and J lost 5; bases outside the gene matches: 9. Here the CDR3 reads CASSLTPGTGGTEAFF. The DNA of the CDR3 is TGTGCCAGCTCACTAACCCCCGGGACAGGGGGGACTGAAGCTTTCTTT.